This TCR beta chain was identified in a study of blood T cell repertoires in COVID-19. V was clipped by 7 bases and J by 7 bases, with 18 bases between them. Germline V gene sequence: CDR1 PRHDT, CDR2 FYEKMQ (reference sequence). The CDR3 has 14 residues. Someone with COVID-19 had been met by exposed participants within 2 weeks before study entry. The protocol was immunoSEQ multiplex PCR, while the TCRdb copy is restricted to in-frame clones and leaves out a portion. The profile shows 150,000 or so clones, roughly 84% of them singletons. The TCR originated in a woman aged 50 to 60 who had been exposed to COVID-19. This rearrangement joins TRBV13 to TRBJ2-3; tentatively, D is TRBD2 (6 bases). Specimen: PBMCs or T cells enriched from blood (not recorded which). CDR3 loop: CASTPREKFNTQYF. CDR3 nucleotides: TGTGCCAGCACCCCCCGGGAGAAATTTAATACGCAGTATTTT.